This TCR beta chain was sequenced for a study of neoadjuvant nivolumab and ipilimumab in lung cancer. Germline CDR1 reads SGHAT; CDR2 reads FQNNGV. The CDR3 length is 16 residues. Unmatched junction bases numbered 3, after V lost 0 bases and J lost 1 base. Sequenced by immunoSEQ multiplex PCR; TCRdb stores in-frame clones only, minus some. The data hold some 18,000 clones, with 76% observed a single time. The rearrangement links TRBV11-2 to TRBJ2-7; 10 bases agree with TRBD2. Sequenced material: tumor tissue, taken after neoadjuvant nivolumab, alone or with ipilimumab, at or shortly before surgery. The clonotype comes from an adult with non-small cell lung cancer. CDR3 in amino acids: CASSLDLLAGSYEQYF. The CDR3 nucleotides are TGTGCCAGCAGCTTAGATTTACTAGCGGGATCCTACGAGCAGTACTTC. The entire variable domain, with the rest obtained from reference TRBV11-2 and TRBJ2-7, is as follows: EAGVAQSPRYKIIEKRQSVAFWCNPISGHATLYWYQQILGQGPKLLIQFQNNGVVDDSQLPKDRFSAERLKGVDSTLKIQPAKLEDSAVYLCASSLDLLAGSYEQYFGPGTRLTVT.